The clone carrying this T cell receptor beta chain came up a few times. This sample stems from a study of blood T cell repertoires in COVID-19. The table came from immunoSEQ multiplex PCR; TCRdb's copy has only in-frame clones and leaves some out. The top ten clones hold about 15% of a sample with over 130,000 clones, about three quarters of them seen once. V lost 0 bases, J lost 4 bases, and 19 bases lay in between. The CDR3 has 17 residues. Germline V gene lookup returns CDR1 SGDLS and CDR2 YYNGEE. The chain combines TRBV9 with TRBJ1-2; D is possibly TRBD1 (6 bases). Sequenced: peripheral blood. The TCR originated in a man aged 45-65 years with acute or convalescent COVID-19. The CDR3 bases are TGTGCCAGCAGCGTAGGGCAGGGGAATCATCCGGGCTATGGCTACACCTTC. Translated, it gives CASSVGQGNHPGYGYTF.